This T cell receptor beta chain was sequenced during a study of vaccination effects on CD4 cells after COVID-19. In regard to this clone: Antigen unknown.

Here immunoSEQ multiplex PCR was the method, and the copy in TCRdb shows in-frame clones only, minus some. The repertoire includes 24,000 or so clones, about 75% of them detected once, and 18% sits in the top ten. Antigen-specific CD4+ T cells expanded by the ViraFEST assay with viral peptide pools were then sequenced. Cells that had been cultured for ten to eleven days were the source of isolated CD4+ T cells. This person caught SARS-CoV-2 sometime from March to December 2020, and PCR testing confirmed the infection. The source was CD4+ T cells from PBMCs cultured with SARS-CoV-2 spike peptides, collected before COVID-19 vaccination. The clonotype was recovered from a human donor who had a prior SARS-CoV-2 infection.

CDR3 sequence: CSVDGAYEQYF. The CDR3 nucleotides are TGCAGCGTTGATGGCGCCTACGAGCAGTACTTC. The chain couples TRBV29-1 to TRBJ2-7; D gene unclear. CDR1 is SQVTM and CDR2 is ANQGSEA in the germline V gene. Trimming removed 3 bases at V and 2 bases at J, with 5 bases between. This CDR3 has 11 residues.